The 27 T cell receptor beta chains listed next were all sequenced from one sample in a study of T cells in localized non-small cell lung cancer. Measured with immunoSEQ multiplex PCR; TCRdb has only the in-frame clones, and not every one. Among some 28,000 clones listed, approximately 90% were seen once. The starting material was peripheral blood, obtained before any cancer treatment. These receptors were taken from a woman aged 18-55 years with stage I lung adenocarcinoma.

V gene TRBV19 combines with J gene TRBJ2-3, with D unclear. CDR3 length: 13 residues. Trimming removed 7 bases at V and 5 bases at J, with 13 bases between. CDR1 LNHDA and CDR2 SQIVND come from the germline V gene (reference sequence). The CDR3 loop is CASNSRVGDTQYF. CDR3 in DNA: TGTGCCAGTAATTCCCGGGTGGGAGATACGCAGTATTTT.

The table lists this clone with a few counts. The chain has TRBV9 and TRBJ2-7; a possible D gene is TRBD2 (5 bases). CDR1 is SGDLS, CDR2 YYNGEE, per germline. This CDR3 has 14 amino acids. Trimming took off 4 bases at V and 6 bases at J, with 17 bases between the two ends. This CDR3 is CASSREGPRGEQYF. The CDR3 coding sequence is TGTGCCAGCAGCCGAGAGGGTCCCCGGGGCGAGCAGTACTTC.

The V gene is TRBV28, the J gene TRBJ1-5, with D unresolved. Trimming cost V 3 bases and J 2 bases, with 5 bases left between them. The germline V gene has CDR1 MDHEN and CDR2 SYDVKM. CDR3 size: 13 residues. For the CDR3, the DNA is TGTGCCAGCAGTTTTCACGGCAATCAGCCCCAGCATTTT. This translates into CASSFHGNQPQHF.

The chain uses TRBV27 and TRBJ2-2; D is unclear. V lost 6 bases and J lost 0, with 8 bases in between. The CDR3 is 14 amino acids. CDR1 and CDR2 from the germline V gene are MNHEY and SMNVEV (reference sequence). CDR3 DNA sequence: TGTGCCAGCAGGGAACAGACGAACACCGGGGAGCTGTTTTTT. It encodes CASREQTNTGELFF.

The V and J genes are TRBV6-1 and TRBJ1-2; D not resolved. Trimming shortened V by 1 base and J by 5 bases, and 8 bases separated the two germline ends. Germline CDR1 and CDR2: MNHNS and SASEGT. CDR3 length: 13 residues. The CDR3 loop is CASSEEEWYGYTF. CDR3 bases: TGTGCCAGCAGTGAAGAGGAGTGGTATGGCTACACCTTC.

The rearrangement uses TRBV7-9 and TRBJ2-4; 10 nucleotides align to TRBD2. Germline V CDR1 and CDR2: SEHNR, FQNEAQ (reference sequence). CDR3 length: 16 amino acids. Germline trimming cut 5 bases from V and 0 bases from J; bases unmatched to any gene: 4. CDR3 in DNA: TGTGCCAGCAGCGGCACTAGCGGGACAGCCAAAAACATTCAGTACTTC. This gives the protein CASSGTSGTAKNIQYF.

The chain employs TRBV2 and TRBJ2-7; D ambiguous. With 3 bases removed from V and 3 bases from J, the gap between germline ends came to 15 bases. From germline, CDR1 is SNHLY and CDR2 FYNNEI. The CDR3 spans 15 residues. The CDR3 nucleotides are TGTGCCAGCAGTGAGGGCAGGAATACTCACTACGAGCAGTACTTC. Protein product: CASSEGRNTHYEQYF.

This clone was picked up one time. The chain uses TRBV7-3 and TRBJ2-1, with TRBD2 as a possible D gene (6 bases). The ends were cut back, 1 base at V and 5 bases at J, with 12 bases in the middle. CDR1 SGHTA and CDR2 FQGTGA come from the germline V gene. The CDR3 is made up of 15 amino acids. The CDR3 protein is CASSLRGTGDNEQFF. The CDR3 nucleotides are TGTGCCAGCAGCTTAAGGGGGACTGGGGACAATGAGCAGTTCTTC.

The chain joins TRBV28 to TRBJ2-7, with 8 positions matching TRBD2. The CDR3 length is 15 residues. Germline CDR1 reads MDHEN; CDR2 reads SYDVKM. Trimming at V came to 2 bases and at J to 2 bases, leaving 5 bases not matched to a gene. CDR3 amino acids: CASSLGTSGTYEQYF. The CDR3 DNA follows: TGTGCCAGCAGTTTAGGAACTAGCGGTACCTACGAGCAGTACTTC.

V is TRBV28 and J is TRBJ1-1; TRBD1 matches 8 bases. Losses at the gene ends were 10 bases for V and 3 bases for J; bases not matched to a gene: 13. CDR1 is MDHEN, CDR2 SYDVKM, per germline. The CDR3 is 15 residues long. CDR3 nucleotide sequence: TGTGCCATCACGCAGGGGGCATTGGAGTACACTGAAGCTTTCTTT. Residues: CAITQGALEYTEAFF. Full variable domain (missing parts from reference TRBV28 and TRBJ1-1): DVKVTQSSRYLVKRTGEKVFLECVQDMDHENMFWYRQDPGLGLRLIYFSYDVKMKEKGDIPEGYSVSREKKERFSLILESASTNQTSMYLCAITQGALEYTEAFFGQGTRLTVV.

The chain couples TRBV19 to TRBJ2-2, with D uncertain. Germline V lookup: CDR1 LNHDA, CDR2 SQIVND (reference sequence). V shed 5 bases and J shed 1 base, with 5 bases lying between them. The CDR3 is 13 residues long. The CDR3 bases are TGTGCCAGTAGTCGGAGGAACACCGGGGAGCTGTTTTTT. It specifies CASSRRNTGELFF.

The chain employs TRBV5-4 and TRBJ2-7; D is undetermined. The V and J ends lost 0 bases and 6 bases respectively, with 7 bases between them. This CDR3 spans 12 amino acids. In germline, CDR1 is SGHNT, CDR2 YYREEE (reference sequence). CDR3 nucleotide sequence: TGTGCCAGCAGCTTGGAACTCGGCGAGCAGTACTTC. Its translation is CASSLELGEQYF.

The V gene is TRBV29-1, the J gene TRBJ2-3, with D hard to call. This CDR3 comprises 10 residues. The germline gives CDR1 SQVTM, CDR2 ANQGSEA. The germline V and J ends were trimmed by 6 bases and 7 bases, with 8 bases remaining between them. The CDR3 here is CSVASNTQYF. The CDR3 DNA is TGCAGCGTAGCTAGTAATACGCAGTATTTT.

The chain carries TRBV5-5 and TRBJ2-1, with unresolved D. V was clipped by 4 bases and J by 9 bases, with 11 bases between them. Germline V lookup: CDR1 SGHKS, CDR2 YYEKEE (reference sequence). This CDR3 has 12 amino acids. CDR3 sequence reads: CASSLRGLEQFF. The CDR3 DNA is TGTGCCAGCAGCCTACGAGGCCTTGAGCAGTTCTTC.

The J gene is TRBJ2-1, the V gene TRBV15; D is unresolved. V was shortened by 3 bases and J by 1 base, with 10 bases between the two germline ends. This CDR3 has 15 residues. The germline CDR1 and CDR2 sequences are LNHNV and YYDKDF (reference sequence). CDR3 DNA: TGTGCCACCAGCAGGCGGACGGTATCCTACAATGAGCAGTTCTTC. This sequence encodes CATSRRTVSYNEQFF.

This chain uses TRBV9 with TRBJ1-1, with 9 bases fitting TRBD1. V shed 3 bases and J 4 bases; nucleotides not matched to a gene: 4. CDR3 size: 14 residues. CDR1 and CDR2 from the germline V gene are SGDLS and YYNGEE. The CDR3 here is CASSDGTGITEAFF. The CDR3 region has the DNA TGTGCCAGCAGCGATGGGACAGGGATCACTGAAGCTTTCTTT.

The J gene is TRBJ1-6, the V gene TRBV7-2, with D possibly being TRBD1 (5 bases). The germline CDR1 and CDR2 sequences are SGHTA and FQGNSA. Between the trimmed V and J ends, which lost 9 bases and 2 bases, there was a span of 11 bases. The CDR3 runs to 14 residues. The chain's CDR3 is CASRDSPYNSPLHF. CDR3 nucleotide sequence: TGTGCCAGTAGAGACAGTCCCTATAATTCACCCCTCCACTTT. The full variable domain, in which reference TRBV7-2 and TRBJ1-6 provide the parts outside the CDR3, is GAGVSQSPSNKVTEKGKDVELRCDPISGHTALYWYRQSLGQGLEFLIYFQGNSAPDKSGLPSDRFSAERTGGSVSTLTIQRTQQEDSAVYLCASRDSPYNSPLHFGNGTRLTVT.

CDR3 coding DNA: TGTGCCACAACCCCAGGTCTAGCGGGAGGCTCCCTCCGTGAGCAGTTCTTC. Its protein product is CATTPGLAGGSLREQFF. The chain links TRBV19 to TRBJ2-1; 11 nucleotides match TRBD2. The CDR3 contains 17 residues. Trimming removed 10 bases from V and 9 bases from J; junction bases left unmatched: 20. Germline CDR1 is LNHDA and CDR2 is SQIVND (reference sequence).

A few counts support this clone. V and J are TRBV10-3 and TRBJ2-7, with D possibly TRBD1 on 6 matching bases. The CDR3 is made up of 14 amino acids. V was clipped by 6 bases and J by 0 bases, with 12 bases between them. Looked up from germline, CDR1 is ENHRY and CDR2 is SYGVKD. CDR3 sequence (DNA): TGTGCCATCAGCAAACAGGGCCCCTCCTACGAGCAGTACTTC. Its protein product is CAISKQGPSYEQYF.

V usage is TRBV27 and J usage is TRBJ1-5; D might be TRBD1 (6 bases). The CDR3 is 18 residues long. V was shortened by 5 bases and J by 5 bases, with 25 bases between the two germline ends. Germline V gives CDR1 MNHEY, CDR2 SMNVEV (reference sequence). The CDR3 protein is CASSPGAWELTGDQPQHF. The CDR3 nucleotides are TGTGCCAGCAGTCCAGGGGCATGGGAGCTCACGGGTGATCAGCCCCAGCATTTT.

The chain carries TRBV6-5 and TRBJ2-2; D remains ambiguous. Deletions cut 2 bases from V and 6 bases from J, with 10 bases between. The CDR3 sequence is 14 residues long. Per the germline V gene, CDR1 is MNHEY and CDR2 is SVGAGI. The CDR3 protein is CASSYGTGPGELFF. The CDR3 DNA follows: TGTGCCAGCAGTTACGGTACCGGGCCCGGGGAGCTGTTTTTT.

This clone was detected only once. The rearrangement uses TRBV5-1 and TRBJ1-1; TRBD1 is a possible D gene (5 bases). Germline values: CDR1 SGHRS, CDR2 YFSETQ. The CDR3 sequence is 16 residues long. V was cut by 0 bases and J by 2 bases, with 14 bases left in between. CDR3: CASSLEGRALNTEAFF. The CDR3 DNA sequence: TGCGCCAGCAGCTTGGAGGGGAGGGCATTAAACACTGAAGCTTTCTTT.

The gene calls are TRBV20-1 and TRBJ1-2; D uncertain. Germline-derived CDR1 and CDR2 are DFQATT and SNEGSKA (reference sequence). V was clipped by 7 bases and J by 8 bases, with 14 bases between them. The length of the CDR3 is 11 residues. Here the CDR3 reads CSVPEARGYTF. DNA of the CDR3: TGCAGTGTTCCGGAGGCGCGGGGCTACACCTTC.

The chain uses TRBV5-1 and TRBJ2-7; TRBD1 or TRBD2 may be the D gene (6 bases each). The V gene's germline CDR1 is SGHRS and CDR2 YFSETQ. The CDR3 is 16 amino acids. The V and J ends lost 1 base and 3 bases respectively, with 17 bases between them. CDR3 DNA sequence: TGCGCCAGCAGCTTGAGGCGTGGGGGGCAGGACTACGAGCAGTACTTC. It codes for CASSLRRGGQDYEQYF.

The V call is TRBV6-5, the J call TRBJ2-2; D perhaps matches TRBD1 (6 bases). Between the trimmed V and J ends, which lost 5 bases and 3 bases, there was a span of 13 bases. This CDR3 has 15 residues. CDR1 and CDR2 from the germline V gene are MNHEY and SVGAGI. In DNA form, the CDR3 reads TGTGCCAGCAGTCACAGGGTTTCGGACACCGGGGAGCTGTTTTTT. This translates into CASSHRVSDTGELFF.

This clone was seen only a few times. V gene TRBV27 combines with J gene TRBJ2-2; no reliable D call. Per the germline V gene, CDR1 is MNHEY and CDR2 is SMNVEV (reference sequence). This CDR3 has 14 amino acids. V lost 7 bases, J lost 2 bases, and 11 bases lay in between. Here the CDR3 DNA reads TGTGCCAGCAAACTTACAGTTAACACCGGGGAGCTGTTTTTT. This codes for CASKLTVNTGELFF.

CDR3 loop: CATARRGEGNYGYTF. The CDR3 region has the DNA TGTGCCACCGCAAGGAGGGGTGAGGGGAACTATGGCTACACCTTC. The V gene is TRBV19, the J gene TRBJ1-2; D perhaps matches TRBD1 (5 bases). There are 15 residues in the CDR3. Germline V gene sequence: CDR1 LNHDA, CDR2 SQIVND (reference sequence). V was cut by 10 bases and J by 2 bases, with 20 bases left in between.